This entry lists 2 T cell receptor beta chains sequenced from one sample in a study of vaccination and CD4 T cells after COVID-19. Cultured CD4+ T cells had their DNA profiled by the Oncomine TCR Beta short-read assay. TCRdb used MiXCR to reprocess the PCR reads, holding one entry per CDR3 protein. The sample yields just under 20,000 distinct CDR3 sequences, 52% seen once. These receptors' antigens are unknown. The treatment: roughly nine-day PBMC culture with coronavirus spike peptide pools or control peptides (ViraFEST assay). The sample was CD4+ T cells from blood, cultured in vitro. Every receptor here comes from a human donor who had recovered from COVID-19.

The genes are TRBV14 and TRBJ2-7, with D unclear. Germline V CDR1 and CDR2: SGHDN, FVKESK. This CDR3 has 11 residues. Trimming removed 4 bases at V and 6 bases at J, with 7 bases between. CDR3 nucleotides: TGTGCCAGCAGCCGCTATGCCGAGCAGTACTTC. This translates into CASSRYAEQYF.

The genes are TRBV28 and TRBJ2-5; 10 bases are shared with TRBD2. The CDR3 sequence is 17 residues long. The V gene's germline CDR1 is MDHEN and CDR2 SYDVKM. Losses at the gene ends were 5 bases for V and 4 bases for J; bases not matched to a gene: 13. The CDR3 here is CASSREIAGGNRETQYF. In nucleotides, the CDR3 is TGTGCCAGCAGTAGGGAGATAGCGGGAGGTAATCGAGAGACCCAGTACTTC.